This TCR beta chain was captured in a study of cytomegalovirus exposure and HLA in healthy donors. Study-wide points: Being productive about 87% or about 30% of the time was typical of most TCR beta V segments in an earlier analysis. Later work found that TCR association rates differed between HLA loci; DRB1 had the most and HLA-C the fewest. Listed as cytomegalovirus-associated were 164 TCR beta chains.

This clone turned up a few times. The antigen remains unidentified. V dropped 6 bases and J dropped 2 bases, with 16 bases sitting between them. Per germline, CDR1 SGHTA and CDR2 FQGTGA. The CDR3 is 15 residues long. Primers included in the PCR were 60 Vbeta and 13 Jbeta primers. Assay used: immunoSEQ multiplex PCR; TCRdb lists only in-frame clones, some missing. Of about 180,000 clones listed, roughly 85% are singletons. Each donor was nominally healthy when sampled (though unrecorded immune exposures were likely). V and J are TRBV7-3 and TRBJ1-2; TRBD1 is a possible D gene (5 bases). The source is a man aged 40-49 years in good health and CMV-seropositive. Specimen: PBMCs. CDR3 region: CASSPLGGPNYGYTF. As DNA, the CDR3 is TGTGCCAGCAGTCCCCTCGGGGGACCGAACTATGGCTACACCTTC.